This is a list of T cell receptor beta chains from one sample in a study of glioma-infiltrating T cells after dendritic cell vaccination. Sequencing was performed with immunoSEQ multiplex PCR; in TCRdb, only in-frame clones are kept and a portion is missing. This sample has tens of thousands of clones, with around 84% found just once. The sample in question was blood, obtained after dendritic cell vaccination. These receptors all stem from a human donor with glioblastoma. The conserved cysteine and the conserved F or W are not part of the CDR3 here. Each record gives: J gene, D gene, V gene, CDR3 protein. A D gene is named only where the DNA matches it firmly.

TRBJ2-5	NA	TRBV7-4	ASSLELYQETQY
TRBJ1-2	TRBD1	TRBV6-5	ASSYQQGADYGYT
TRBJ1-1	NA	TRBV5-1	ASSFSTGNTEAF
TRBJ2-2	NA	TRBV13	ASSLELDRNTGELF
TRBJ1-1	TRBD1	TRBV2	ASSTNTGVEGAF
TRBJ2-6	TRBD1	TRBV6-1	ASSSGGSGANVLT
TRBJ2-6	TRBD1	TRBV29-1	SVKTGVSISGANVLT
TRBJ2-1	NA	TRBV15	ATSREGSSYNEQF
TRBJ2-7	NA	TRBV11-2	ASSLGLIAPSYEQY
TRBJ2-1	NA	TRBV5-1	ASSSGLRDEQF
TRBJ1-5	TRBD1	TRBV7-2	ASSSKTGNNQPQH
TRBJ1-1	TRBD1	TRBV7-7	ASSTRTGARDTEAF
TRBJ2-5	NA	TRBV5-4	ASSLAQGLHLETQY
TRBJ1-5	NA	TRBV28	ASTSAGDYSNQPQH
TRBJ1-6	NA	TRBV4-3	ASSQQPPGDNSPLH
TRBJ1-5	NA	TRBV9	ASSTWGGNQPQH
TRBJ1-3	NA	TRBV6-5	ASSEQGGGNTIY
TRBJ2-3	NA	TRBV9	ASSVQGSTDTQY
TRBJ1-2	NA	TRBV6-5	AIKQGIGGYYGYT
TRBJ1-1	NA	TRBV5-4	ASSLPTAEAF
TRBJ2-3	NA	TRBV7-3	ASSLGQRPDTQY
TRBJ1-5	TRBD1	TRBV10-3	ATTTGEAQPQH
TRBJ2-3	NA	TRBV11-2	ASSPRVVDTQY
TRBJ2-1	NA	TRBV7-2	ASSLRRSYNEQF
TRBJ2-3	NA	TRBV6-4	ASSDSGLNTDTQY
TRBJ2-2	TRBD1	TRBV5-5	ASSRQGAAGELF
TRBJ2-6	TRBD2	TRBV5-1	ASTVARGGEVGANVLT
TRBJ2-1	NA	TRBV19	ASSPRGNSGINEQF
TRBJ2-3	TRBD2	TRBV15	ATRLRDLAGKAY
TRBJ1-5	TRBD1	TRBV11-3	ASSELGTAPLKINQPQH
TRBJ2-5	NA	TRBV4-3	ASSQDKGRYQETQY
TRBJ2-5	TRBD1	TRBV28	ASSLKGTGEETQY
TRBJ2-3	TRBD2	TRBV27	ASSGTSRSTDTQY
TRBJ1-5	TRBD1	TRBV5-5	ASSHFGQGSNQPQH
TRBJ1-3	TRBD1	TRBV6-1	ASSVTGVYSGNTIY
TRBJ1-1	NA	TRBV11-3	ASSFGEGSTEAF
TRBJ1-1	NA	TRBV27	ASSFLRAGNTEAF
TRBJ2-3	TRBD2	TRBV28	ASSPGTSGTDTQY
TRBJ2-7	TRBD1	TRBV9	ASSIRDRSEQY
TRBJ1-1	TRBD1	TRBV4-1	ASSIDRGGDTEAF
TRBJ2-1	TRBD2	TRBV5-4	ASSLGGSGGNEQF
TRBJ1-2	TRBD1	TRBV4-1	ASSQDGTGVSGYT
TRBJ2-1	TRBD2	TRBV6-5	ASSRPSGGGQQF
TRBJ2-7	NA	TRBV27	ASSFYTGSYEQY
TRBJ2-5	NA	TRBV9	ASSVGLGSETQY
TRBJ1-2	TRBD1	TRBV28	ASSPGTGVIGGYT
TRBJ2-2	TRBD2	TRBV6-4	ASSDGGDTGELF
TRBJ2-1	TRBD2	TRBV5-4	ASSRGTSSYNEQF
TRBJ2-7	TRBD1	TRBV5-4	ASSSGTGGLEQY
TRBJ2-5	TRBD2	TRBV11-3	ASTGLAGGGETQY
TRBJ1-2	NA	TRBV6-5	ASSYLGGSGYT
TRBJ1-4	NA	TRBV7-7	ASSPGSGDLNEKLF
TRBJ2-5	NA	TRBV9	ASSVGPGDQETQY
TRBJ1-2	NA	TRBV19	ASSIDLWRSGYT
TRBJ2-2	NA	TRBV19	ASSIGPGGELF